This T cell receptor beta chain was recovered during a study of blood T cell repertoires in COVID-19. Study at large: PBMCs, B-cell-depleted T cells, or T cells were the source of the cDNA or gDNA that made up the material.

The germline CDR1 and CDR2 sequences are MNHEY and SMNVEV (reference sequence). The length of the CDR3 is 15 residues. The V and J ends lost 4 bases and 1 base respectively, with 13 bases between them. Per the study methods: Scientists estimated how many nucleated cells there were by amplifying reference gene primers. The table came from immunoSEQ multiplex PCR; TCRdb's copy has only in-frame clones and leaves some out. V, J and clone size are those of that table, while D and trimming were read from the DNA. The sample lists about 300,000 clones, around 90% occurring once. Cohort placement rested on clinical history that participants reported themselves. Recovered status in Cohort 3 required two negative PCRs, clearance, or symptom resolution.

V gene TRBV27 combines with J gene TRBJ2-5, with TRBD1 as a possible D gene (6 bases). Sample: PBMCs or T cells enriched from blood (not recorded which). The receptor comes from a man aged 60-69 years who had recovered from COVID-19. The CDR3 reads CASSSVRDTQETQYF. In DNA form, the CDR3 reads TGTGCCAGCAGTTCGGTCCGGGACACCCAAGAGACCCAGTACTTC.